The 2 T cell receptor beta chains presented below share a single source sample, sequenced in a study of post-analysis software for immune sequencing data. Whole-study results and caveats: Four to six TRBV segments (TRBV5-6, TRBV5-1 and TRBV20-1 among them) occurred more frequently in patients than in controls.

Their specific antigens are unknown. cDNA libraries for TCR beta contained unique molecular identifiers. MiXCR, applied by TCRdb to the PCR reads, yields one record per CDR3 protein. This sample has about 680,000 distinct CDR3 sequences, with approximately 59% found just once. The source material was blood. The receptors were gathered from a girl aged 2 to 9 with multiple sclerosis.

This chain uses TRBV11-1 with TRBJ2-3; TRBD2 agrees at 7 bases. This CDR3 region has 15 residues. V lost 2 bases to trimming and J lost 4 bases; unmatched junction nucleotides: 6. The germline V gene has CDR1 SGHAT and CDR2 FQDESV (reference sequence). DNA of the CDR3: TGTGCCAGCAGCTTACGGCGGGGGAACCCAGATACGCAGTATTTT. The encoded protein is CASSLRRGNPDTQYF.

The genes are TRBV7-2 and TRBJ2-1, with TRBD2 identical over 10 bases. V lost 0 bases, J lost 8 bases, and 10 bases stayed unmatched. Germline V lookup: CDR1 SGHTA, CDR2 FQGNSA. There are 17 residues in the CDR3. CDR3 amino acids: CASSLAESGGAFDEQFF. The DNA for the CDR3 is TGTGCCAGCAGCTTAGCGGAGAGCGGGGGGGCCTTCGATGAGCAGTTCTTC.